This TCR beta chain was observed in a study of T cell responses to AZD1222 COVID-19 vaccine. Concerning this clone: Its antigen is still unknown.

Broader study findings: White British ancestry dominated among donors, who included more females, and clonal diversity was possibly underestimated. Only after the peak T cell response were repertoires sampled.

Pooling was applied to second doses at about 4 or about 12 weeks. The germline CDR1 and CDR2 sequences are KGHSH and LQKENI. Deletions cut 3 bases from V and 4 bases from J, with 11 bases between. The CDR3 is 14 residues long. The data were produced by immunoSEQ multiplex PCR, yet TCRdb's version contains in-frame clones alone and is incomplete. The repertoire has 88,000 or so clones, about 89% of them found once; the top ten carry less than 5%. This receptor was identified in an adult who received the AZD1222 COVID-19 vaccine. The sequences come from peripheral blood, collected 28 days after the second AZD1222 dose. The V call is TRBV18, the J call TRBJ2-3; D possibly corresponds to TRBD2 (5 bases). In nucleotides, the CDR3 is TGTGCCAGCTCACCCCCTACCGGGGCAGATACGCAGTATTTT. This sequence encodes CASSPPTGADTQYF.